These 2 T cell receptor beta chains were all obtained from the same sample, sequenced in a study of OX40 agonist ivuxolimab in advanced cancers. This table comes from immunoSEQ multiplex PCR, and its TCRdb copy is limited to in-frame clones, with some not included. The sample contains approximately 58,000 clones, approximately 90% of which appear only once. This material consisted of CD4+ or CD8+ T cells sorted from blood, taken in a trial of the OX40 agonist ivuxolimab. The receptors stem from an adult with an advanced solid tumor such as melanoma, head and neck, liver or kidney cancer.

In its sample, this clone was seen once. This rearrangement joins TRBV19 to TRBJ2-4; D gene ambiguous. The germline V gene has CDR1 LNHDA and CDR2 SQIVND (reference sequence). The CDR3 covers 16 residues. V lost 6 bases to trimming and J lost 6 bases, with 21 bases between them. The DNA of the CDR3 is TGTGCCAGTAGAACAGACCCTTCGAGTTCTGGAAACATTCAGTACTTC. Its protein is CASRTDPSSSGNIQYF.

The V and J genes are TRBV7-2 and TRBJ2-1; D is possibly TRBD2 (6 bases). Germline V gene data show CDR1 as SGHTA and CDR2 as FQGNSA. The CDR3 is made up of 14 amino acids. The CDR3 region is CATPLGGIGNEQFF. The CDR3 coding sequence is TGTGCTACCCCACTCGGAGGGATAGGAAATGAGCAGTTCTTC.